This T cell receptor (beta chain) was documented in a study of molecular identifiers for immune sequencing clone quantification. V shed 5 bases, J shed 3 bases, and the junction held 13 bases outside the gene matches. Germline CDR1 is MDHEN and CDR2 is SYDVKM. The length of the CDR3 is 17 residues. From the PCR reads, TCRdb called clonotypes with MiXCR, one entry per CDR3 protein. The top ten hold around 0.74% of the sample, which has roughly 300,000 distinct CDR3 sequences, roughly a quarter seen once. Sequencing libraries of naive CD8 cells derived from roughly 20,000 to 1,000,000 sorted cells with 10%, 30% or 50% RNA. CD8+CD4-CCR7+CD45RA+ cells were sorted as naive CD8 T cells.

Sequences were obtained from naive CD8+ T cells from blood, with Jurkat cell RNA spiked in. Specified subset: FACS-sorted CD8+CD4-CCR7+CD45RA+ naive T cells. This sequence originates from a human donor in good health. Some libraries in this study had Jurkat cell RNA spiked in. The V and J genes are TRBV28 and TRBJ2-3; 8 bases line up with TRBD2. DNA of the CDR3: TGTGCCAGCAGTCCCCCCTGGGATAGCGGGAATACAGATACGCAGTATTTT. Translation gives CASSPPWDSGNTDTQYF.